Below, 32 T cell receptor beta chains from the same sample are listed, as sequenced in a study of T cells expressing NK-cell markers. TCRdb re-called the 5' RACE reads; every CDR3 protein appears as one record, without DNA. This table holds 120,000 to 150,000 distinct CDR3 sequences. Sequenced: blood T cells: a sorted CD56 or NKG2C T cell subset, CD4+ or CD8+ T cells, or bulk PBMC T cells (not recorded which). The receptors were sampled from a man younger than 35 in good health.

The chain combines TRBV15 with TRBJ2-5; TCRdb selects TRBD1, and the lack of DNA leaves this call unchecked. The CDR3 totals 16 residues. Germline CDR1 reads LNHNV; CDR2 reads YYDKDF (reference sequence). The CDR3 sequence is CATSRDNGAGGETQYF. The full variable domain, completed using reference TRBV15 and TRBJ2-5, is DAMVIQNPRYQVTQFGKPVTLSCSQTLNHNVMYWYQQKSSQAPKLLFHYYDKDFNNEADTPDNFQSRRPNTSFCFLDIRSPGLGDTAMYLCATSRDNGAGGETQYFGPGTRLLVL.

V usage is TRBV28 and J usage is TRBJ2-2; TCRdb reports TRBD2, a call that lacks DNA to check it against. Germline values: CDR1 MDHEN, CDR2 SYDVKM. The CDR3 runs 16 residues. CDR3 protein: CASSYDPGGNTGELFF.

The chain carries TRBV14 and TRBJ1-1; no DNA is available, so the TRBD1 call from TCRdb remains unchecked. The CDR3 has 15 residues. Germline CDR1 and CDR2: SGHDN and FVKESK. This CDR3 is CASSQDTGRYTEAFF.

The chain employs TRBV29-1 and TRBJ2-1; TCRdb's D gene call, TRBD1, goes unchecked for lack of DNA. Germline V lookup: CDR1 SQVTM, CDR2 ANQGSEA. The CDR3 runs to 11 residues. The CDR3 loop is CSARGAGEQFF.

The rearrangement links TRBV7-8 to TRBJ1-5; TCRdb returns TRBD1, unconfirmable since there is no DNA. Germline CDR1 SGHVS, CDR2 FQNEAQ. The CDR3 is 14 residues long. This CDR3 is CASSLGQVPQPQHF.

The chain recombines TRBV6-5 with TRBJ1-2; TCRdb's D gene call, TRBD1, goes unchecked for lack of DNA. The germline gives CDR1 MNHEY, CDR2 SVGAGI. The CDR3 has 15 residues. CDR3 in amino acids: CASSWTERSNYGYTF.

The chain carries TRBV5-5 and TRBJ2-1; the D gene TCRdb calls, TRBD1, cannot be checked with no DNA. Per the germline V gene, CDR1 is SGHKS and CDR2 is YYEKEE (reference sequence). The CDR3 has 17 amino acids. This CDR3 reads CASSSLITGTGWVEQFF.

The chain recombines TRBV24-1 with TRBJ2-3; TCRdb's D gene call, TRBD2, goes unchecked for lack of DNA. The CDR3 is made up of 15 amino acids. CDR1 and CDR2 from the germline V gene are KGHDR and SFDVKD. CDR3 residues: CATSVKAGVWDTQYF.

The rearrangement uses TRBV20-1 and TRBJ1-2. Germline lookup yields CDR1 DFQATT and CDR2 SNEGSKA (reference sequence). The CDR3 runs 14 residues. CDR3: CSARDLMESYGYTF.

The gene calls are TRBV29-1 and TRBJ1-2. Germline assignment: CDR1 SQVTM and CDR2 ANQGSEA. The CDR3 totals 13 residues. CDR3 amino acids: CSVVHSLNYGYTF.

The chain combines TRBV29-1 with TRBJ2-1; the D call from TCRdb, TRBD2, cannot be confirmed without DNA. Per the germline V gene, CDR1 is SQVTM and CDR2 is ANQGSEA. This CDR3 comprises 17 residues. The CDR3 spells CSVVGLAGLGSRNEQFF.

The V call is TRBV20-1, the J call TRBJ1-2; TCRdb's D call, TRBD1, is unchecked because there is no DNA. Germline CDR1 is DFQATT and CDR2 is SNEGSKA (reference sequence). The CDR3 is 14 residues long. The chain's CDR3 is CSARDLGGAGGYTF.

The chain links TRBV7-8 to TRBJ2-1; TCRdb reports TRBD1, a call that lacks DNA to check it against. This CDR3 is 16 amino acids long. Germline V gene sequence: CDR1 SGHVS, CDR2 FQNEAQ. CDR3 residues: CASSRVRQGRLHEQFF.

This CDR3 reads CASSPSGASGSEQYF. The rearrangement joins TRBV6-2 or TRBV6-3 to TRBJ2-7; TCRdb's D call, TRBD2, is unchecked because there is no DNA. The CDR3 totals 15 residues. Germline lookup yields CDR1 MNHEY and CDR2 SVGEGT.

The chain combines TRBV27 with TRBJ2-7; the TRBD1 assignment by TCRdb is unverifiable without DNA. Per germline, CDR1 MNHEY and CDR2 SMNVEV (reference sequence). The CDR3 covers 13 residues. The CDR3: CASSWRLGDEQYF.

V gene TRBV4-3 combines with J gene TRBJ2-7. CDR1 LGHNA and CDR2 YSLEER come from the germline V gene. This CDR3 has 16 residues. CDR3 amino acids: CASSQDGPGSSYEQYF.

This rearrangement joins TRBV10-3 to TRBJ1-3. The germline V gene has CDR1 ENHRY and CDR2 SYGVKD. The CDR3 totals 14 residues. CDR3 in amino acids: CAISDRDSGNTIYF.

V is TRBV7-9 and J is TRBJ1-1. CDR1 and CDR2 (germline): SEHNR, FQNEAQ (reference sequence). The CDR3 covers 14 residues. The CDR3: CASSQGGGQTEAFF.

The chain links TRBV6-2 or TRBV6-3 to TRBJ2-1; TCRdb reports TRBD1, a call that lacks DNA to check it against. Germline V CDR1 and CDR2: MNHEY, SVGEGT. CDR3 size: 14 residues. The CDR3 here is CASSDKLSPYEQFF.

The gene calls are TRBV4-1 and TRBJ1-1; the TCRdb call, TRBD1, lacks DNA for checking. This CDR3 has 12 residues. Germline V gives CDR1 MGHRA, CDR2 YSYEKL. The CDR3 is CASSYGGASAFF.

The CDR3 protein is CATGAPGTSGIGGNEQFF. The chain couples TRBV24-1 to TRBJ2-1; the D gene TCRdb calls, TRBD2, cannot be checked with no DNA. The CDR3 consists of 18 residues. Per the germline V gene, CDR1 is KGHDR and CDR2 is SFDVKD.

V and J are TRBV7-8 and TRBJ1-5; absent DNA, TCRdb's TRBD1 call cannot be checked. The CDR3 loop spans 15 amino acids. Germline V gives CDR1 SGHVS, CDR2 FQNEAQ. CDR3 region: CASSPLRGHNQPQHF.

This chain uses TRBV3-1 with TRBJ2-5; without DNA, the TCRdb call of TRBD2 cannot be checked. The CDR3 spans 16 residues. Looked up from germline, CDR1 is LGHDT and CDR2 is YNNKEL (reference sequence). CDR3 sequence reads: CASSLTRDYSQETQYF.

This chain uses TRBV12-3 or TRBV12-4 with TRBJ1-4. The CDR3 sequence is 16 residues long. CDR3: CASSSSRGGTNEKLFF.

This chain links TRBV18 with TRBJ2-7; TCRdb lists TRBD2, though no DNA is available to test this call. This CDR3 comprises 13 residues. Germline V CDR1 and CDR2: KGHSH, LQKENI. CDR3 sequence: CASSPGGSREQYF.

The rearrangement uses TRBV11-3 and TRBJ2-5; checking the TCRdb D call of TRBD2 is not possible without DNA. Germline V gene lookup returns CDR1 SGHNT and CDR2 YENEEA. The CDR3 loop spans 16 amino acids. The chain's CDR3 is CASSPTAGGDQETQYF.

The rearrangement links TRBV24-1 to TRBJ2-1; TCRdb indicates TRBD2, and absent DNA this call remains unverified. This CDR3 comprises 13 residues. Germline CDR1 reads KGHDR; CDR2 reads SFDVKD. The CDR3 protein is CATSSGEFNEQFF.

The chain joins TRBV19 to TRBJ1-5. The V gene's germline CDR1 is LNHDA and CDR2 SQIVND (reference sequence). The CDR3 spans 16 residues. The CDR3 region is CACGEMVQLVGQPQHF.

The rearrangement joins TRBV20-1 to TRBJ2-7; TCRdb lists TRBD2, though no DNA is available to test this call. From germline, CDR1 is DFQATT and CDR2 SNEGSKA (reference sequence). This CDR3 has 14 residues. The CDR3 is CSAVTLAGSYEQYF.

The rearrangement uses TRBV7-2 and TRBJ2-3. This CDR3 spans 14 amino acids. Germline values: CDR1 SGHTA, CDR2 FQGNSA. The CDR3 loop is CASSLDNVGDTQYF. Full variable domain (missing parts from reference TRBV7-2 and TRBJ2-3): GAGVSQSPSNKVTEKGKDVELRCDPISGHTALYWYRQSLGQGLEFLIYFQGNSAPDKSGLPSDRFSAERTGGSVSTLTIQRTQQEDSAVYLCASSLDNVGDTQYFGPGTRLTVL.

The genes are TRBV15 and TRBJ2-1; TCRdb picks TRBD1, but there is no DNA to check that call. Germline CDR1 reads LNHNV; CDR2 reads YYDKDF (reference sequence). The CDR3 spans 16 residues. The CDR3 here is CATSRDEQGKDNEQFF. Together with reference TRBV15 and TRBJ2-1, the CDR3 gives the full variable domain: DAMVIQNPRYQVTQFGKPVTLSCSQTLNHNVMYWYQQKSSQAPKLLFHYYDKDFNNEADTPDNFQSRRPNTSFCFLDIRSPGLGDTAMYLCATSRDEQGKDNEQFFGPGTRLTVL.

This rearrangement joins TRBV18 to TRBJ2-2; TCRdb outputs TRBD2, but without DNA this stays unchecked. CDR1 is KGHSH, CDR2 LQKENI, per germline. This CDR3 is built from 16 residues. The CDR3 is CASSPHLPSLTGELFF.